A selection of T cell receptor beta chains follows, all from one sample in a study of identifying expanded T cells in peripheral blood. Sequenced by immunoSEQ multiplex PCR; TCRdb stores in-frame clones only, minus some. The table shows over 85,000 clones, with roughly 81% occurring only once. The sequencing input was blood. Every receptor here comes from a person aged 18 to 75 in good health. The CDR3 runs from the conserved cysteine through the conserved F or W. The D gene is left open where the match is weak. Size is omitted from some rows. Given values are once, few, many or a class for expanded clones.

V gene	clone size	D gene	J gene	CDR3 DNA	CDR3 protein
TRBV6-5	-	-	TRBJ1-4	TGTGCCAGCAGTTCGGCCGCAACTAATGAAAAACTGTTTTTT	CASSSAATNEKLFF
TRBV9	few	-	TRBJ1-6	TGTGCCAGCAGCGCCGACAGTAGGAATTCACCCCTCCACTTT	CASSADSRNSPLHF
TRBV9	-	-	TRBJ2-3	TGTGCCAGCAGCGTTCTCGGACTGACGCGCACAGATACGCAGTATTTT	CASSVLGLTRTDTQYF
TRBV7-2	-	-	TRBJ2-5	TGTGCCAGCAGCCATCGGGGAGCAACCCAAGAGACCCAGTACTTC	CASSHRGATQETQYF
TRBV19	-	-	TRBJ1-5	TGTGCCAGTAGTATGCGGGCGGGACGTTTTAATCAGCCCCAGCATTTT	CASSMRAGRFNQPQHF
TRBV7-9	-	TRBD1	TRBJ1-1	TGTGCCAGCAGCTTAGTGAATCGGGACAGGGTTTATCACACTGAAGCTTTCTTT	CASSLVNRDRVYHTEAFF
TRBV7-9	few	-	TRBJ1-2	TGTGCCAGCGGTGTTCAGCCGAGCACTTATGGCTACACCTTC	CASGVQPSTYGYTF
TRBV7-1	-	-	TRBJ2-5	TGTGCCAGCAGCCCGGGACGTGGGGAGACCCAGTACTTC	CASSPGRGETQYF
TRBV11-2	-	TRBD1	TRBJ2-3	TGTGCCAGCAGATCCCGACAGGGATCCACAGATACGCAGTATTTT	CASRSRQGSTDTQYF
TRBV19	-	TRBD1	TRBJ2-6	TGTGCCAGCTCTAAAGGACAGGGCGAATCTGGGGCCAACGTCCTGACTTTC	CASSKGQGESGANVLTF
TRBV7-3	once	TRBD1	TRBJ2-1	TGTGCCAGCAGCTTGGGCCCCGGGACAGGGGGTGATGAGCAGTTCTTC	CASSLGPGTGGDEQFF
TRBV18	-	TRBD1	TRBJ1-2	TGTGCCAGCTCACCACAGGTGGGACAGGGCTATGGCTACACCTTC	CASSPQVGQGYGYTF
TRBV7-9	-	TRBD1	TRBJ1-1	TGTGCCAGCAGCTTAGGGACAGGGGTTAGGGGAGAAGCTTTCTTT	CASSLGTGVRGEAFF
TRBV5-4	-	TRBD2	TRBJ2-4	TGTGCCAGCAGCCCCGGGACTAGCGGGGACCTAGCCAAAAACATTCAGTACTTC	CASSPGTSGDLAKNIQYF
TRBV5-6	-	-	TRBJ1-2	TGTGCCAGCAGCTTGAGGTATGGCTACACCTTC	CASSLRYGYTF
TRBV4-1	-	-	TRBJ2-3	TGCGCCAGCAGCGGCGTTATTCAGGGAGTCACAGATACGCAGTATTTT	CASSGVIQGVTDTQYF
TRBV5-1	-	-	TRBJ2-7	TGCGCCAGCAGAGGACGGGTCTCCTACGAGCAGTACTTC	CASRGRVSYEQYF
TRBV6-4	-	TRBD2	TRBJ2-3	TGTGCCAGCAGTGACTCGACTAGCGGGGGGGCAGATACGCAGTATTTT	CASSDSTSGGADTQYF
TRBV9	-	-	TRBJ2-7	TGTGCCAGCAGCCCCACCGGTGGGGCTCCGGTCGAGCAGTACTTC	CASSPTGGAPVEQYF
TRBV18	once	TRBD1	TRBJ2-5	TGTGCCAGCTCCCCCACGACAGGGAGTGGAGAGACCCAGTACTTC	CASSPTTGSGETQYF
TRBV7-2	once	-	TRBJ2-7	TGTGCCAGCAGCCCCCATCACTACGAGCAGTACTTC	CASSPHHYEQYF
TRBV28	-	-	TRBJ2-3	TGTGCCAGCAGTTCCACAGGGGGGGGCACAGATACGCAGTATTTT	CASSSTGGGTDTQYF
TRBV2	-	-	TRBJ2-7	TGTGCCAGCAGCCCGACAGAATACGAGCAGTACTTC	CASSPTEYEQYF
TRBV4-3	few	-	TRBJ2-6	TGCGCCAGCAGCCAAGATCCAGTCTCTGGGGCCAACGTCCTGACTTTC	CASSQDPVSGANVLTF
TRBV7-9	-	TRBD1	TRBJ1-1	TGTGCCAGCAGCTACGGACAGGGTGGAACTGAAGCTTTCTTT	CASSYGQGGTEAFF
TRBV2	-	-	TRBJ2-2	TGTGCCAGCAGAAAGGTTGATGTCCCATCCGGGGAGCTGTTTTTT	CASRKVDVPSGELFF
TRBV7-2	-	TRBD1	TRBJ1-2	TGTGCCAGCAGCTTAGTACCCCCGGGACAGGGAAGGTATGGCTACACCTTC	CASSLVPPGQGRYGYTF